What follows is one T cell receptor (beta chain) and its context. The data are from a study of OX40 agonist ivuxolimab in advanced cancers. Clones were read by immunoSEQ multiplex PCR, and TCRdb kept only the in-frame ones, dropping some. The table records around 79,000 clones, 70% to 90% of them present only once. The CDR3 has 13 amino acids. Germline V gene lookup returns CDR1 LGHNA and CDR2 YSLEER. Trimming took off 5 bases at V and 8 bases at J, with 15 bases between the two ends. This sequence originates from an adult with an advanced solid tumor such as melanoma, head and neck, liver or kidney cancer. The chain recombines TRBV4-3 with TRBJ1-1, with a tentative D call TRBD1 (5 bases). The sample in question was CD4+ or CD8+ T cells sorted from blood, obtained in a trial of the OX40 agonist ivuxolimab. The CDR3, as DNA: TGCGCCAGCAGCGCTCAGAGAGGGGACGAAGCTTTCTTT. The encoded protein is CASSAQRGDEAFF.